Here is one TCR beta chain with its context. Its antigen is still unknown. This sample is part of a study of cytomegalovirus exposure and HLA in healthy donors. Study-wide context: Early release data held roughly 90 million unique TCRs from HLA-typed donors. Study-wide findings and caveats: Earlier results showed most TCR beta V segments being productive about 90% or about 30% of the time. The authors considered a cluster of highly shared sequence variants likely to be a sequencing artifact.

The CDR3 has 16 amino acids. Trimming pared 3 bases from V and 0 bases from J, leaving 15 bases between. Germline loops: CDR1 LGHNA, CDR2 YSLEER. The primer mix had 60 Vbeta and 13 Jbeta primers. TCRdb's table, derived via immunoSEQ multiplex PCR, lists solely in-frame clones and lacks some. The sample includes roughly 100,000 clones, around 80% seen only once; the top ten take 5% to 6.5%. The rearrangement uses TRBV4-3 and TRBJ2-7, with D possibly TRBD2 on 6 matching bases. The sequence came from a man aged 18 to 30 in good health and CMV-seronegative. Sequenced input: PBMCs. The CDR3, as DNA: TGCGCCAGCAGCCATGAATGGGACTCGAACTCCTACGAGCAGTACTTC. Protein: CASSHEWDSNSYEQYF.